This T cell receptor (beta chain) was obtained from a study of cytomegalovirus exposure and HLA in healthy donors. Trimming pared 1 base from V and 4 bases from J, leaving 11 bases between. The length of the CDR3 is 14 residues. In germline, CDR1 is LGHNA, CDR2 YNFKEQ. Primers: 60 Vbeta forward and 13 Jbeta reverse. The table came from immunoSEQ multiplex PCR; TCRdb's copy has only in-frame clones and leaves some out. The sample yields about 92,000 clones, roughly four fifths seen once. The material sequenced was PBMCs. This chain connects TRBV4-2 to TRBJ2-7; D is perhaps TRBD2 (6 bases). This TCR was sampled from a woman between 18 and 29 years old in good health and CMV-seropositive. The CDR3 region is CASSQGGDLYEQYF. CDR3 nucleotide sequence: TGTGCCAGCAGCCAAGGGGGGGACTTATACGAGCAGTACTTC.